This T cell receptor beta chain emerged from a study of cytomegalovirus exposure and HLA in healthy donors. Study observations and caveats: TRBV6-2, TRBV6-3 and some other V segments were excluded as indistinguishable.

This clone was recorded once. Antigen specificity is unknown. Both 60 Vbeta primers and 13 Jbeta primers went into the PCR. Sequencing used immunoSEQ multiplex PCR; TCRdb keeps in-frame clones, though not all of them. This table has over 200,000 clones, 85% to 90% appearing once. This CDR3 has 15 residues. The germline CDR1 and CDR2 sequences are SGHNT and YENEEA. Deletions cut 5 bases from V and 4 bases from J, with 14 bases between. The specimen sequenced was PBMCs. The chain uses TRBV11-3 and TRBJ1-4; D is perhaps TRBD1 (5 bases). The clonotype originates from a woman in her late teens or twenties in good health and CMV-seronegative. The CDR3 is CASSPGDSFNEKLFF. The CDR3 DNA sequence: TGTGCCAGCAGCCCCGGGGACTCCTTTAATGAAAAACTGTTTTTT.